Presented here are 2 T cell receptor beta chains from one specimen sequenced in a study of blood T cell repertoires in COVID-19. Clones were read by immunoSEQ multiplex PCR, and TCRdb kept only the in-frame ones, dropping some. Of about 180,000 clones in the sample, roughly 90% were seen once. Source material: peripheral blood. These receptors were obtained from a woman between 45 and 65 years old with acute or convalescent COVID-19.

CDR3 DNA sequence: TGTGCCAGCAGCTCGTGGGCTAACACAGATACGCAGTATTTT. It is translated as CASSSWANTDTQYF. The gene calls are TRBV7-8 and TRBJ2-3, with unresolved D. The CDR3 loop spans 14 amino acids. Germline CDR1 is SGHVS and CDR2 is FQNEAQ. Trimming took off 4 bases at V and 2 bases at J, with 10 bases between the two ends. Looking up the rest from reference TRBV7-8 and TRBJ2-3 gives the full variable domain: GAGVSQSPRYKVAKRGQDVALRCDPISGHVSLFWYQQALGQGPEFLTYFQNEAQLDKSGLPSDRFFAERPEGSVSTLKIQRTQQEDSAVYLCASSSWANTDTQYFGPGTRLTVL.

The rearrangement joins TRBV24-1 to TRBJ2-3; no clear D. Germline CDR1 and CDR2: KGHDR and SFDVKD. The CDR3 runs to 13 residues. V shed 4 bases and J shed 0 bases, with 4 bases lying between them. CDR3 coding DNA: TGTGCCACCAGTGAAACTAGCACAGATACGCAGTATTTT. Protein product: CATSETSTDTQYF.